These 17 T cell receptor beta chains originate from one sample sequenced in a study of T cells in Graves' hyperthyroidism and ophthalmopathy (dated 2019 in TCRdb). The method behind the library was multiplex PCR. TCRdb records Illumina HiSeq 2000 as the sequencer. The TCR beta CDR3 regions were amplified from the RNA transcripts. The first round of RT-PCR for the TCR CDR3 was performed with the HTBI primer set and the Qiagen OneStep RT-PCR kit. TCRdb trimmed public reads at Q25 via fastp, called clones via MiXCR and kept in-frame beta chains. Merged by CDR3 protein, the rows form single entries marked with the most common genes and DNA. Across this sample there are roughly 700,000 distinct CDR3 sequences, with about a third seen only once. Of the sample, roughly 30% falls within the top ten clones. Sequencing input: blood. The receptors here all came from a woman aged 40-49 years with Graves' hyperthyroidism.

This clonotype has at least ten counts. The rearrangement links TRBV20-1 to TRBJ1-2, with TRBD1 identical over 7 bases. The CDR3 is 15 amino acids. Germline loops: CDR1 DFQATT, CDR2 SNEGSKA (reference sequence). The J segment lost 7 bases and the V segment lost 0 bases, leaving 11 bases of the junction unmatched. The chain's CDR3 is CSARERQGSQGGYTF. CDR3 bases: TGCAGTGCTAGAGAGCGACAGGGATCGCAAGGTGGCTACACCTTC.

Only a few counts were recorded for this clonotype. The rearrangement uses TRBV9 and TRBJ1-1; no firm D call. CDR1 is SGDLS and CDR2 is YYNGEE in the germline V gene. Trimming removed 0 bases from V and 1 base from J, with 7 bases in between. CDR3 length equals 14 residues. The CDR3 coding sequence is TGTGCCAGCAGCGTAGAGGCCGCGAACACTGAAGCTTTCTTT. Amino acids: CASSVEAANTEAFF.

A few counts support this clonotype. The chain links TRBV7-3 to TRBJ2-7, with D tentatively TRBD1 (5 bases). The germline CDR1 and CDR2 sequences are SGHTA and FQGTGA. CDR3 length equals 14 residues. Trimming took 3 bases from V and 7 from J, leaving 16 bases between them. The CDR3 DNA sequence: TGTGCCAGCAGCTTCCAGGGATCCTACAATGAGCAGTACTTC. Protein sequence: CASSFQGSYNEQYF.

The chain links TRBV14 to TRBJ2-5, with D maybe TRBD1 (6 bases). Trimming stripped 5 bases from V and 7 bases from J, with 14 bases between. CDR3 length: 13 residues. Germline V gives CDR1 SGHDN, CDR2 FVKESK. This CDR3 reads CASSGQRMGTQYF. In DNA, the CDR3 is TGTGCCAGCAGCGGACAGAGGATGGGGACCCAGTACTTC. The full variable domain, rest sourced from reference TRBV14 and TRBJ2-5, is EAGVTQFPSHSVIEKGQTVTLRCDPISGHDNLYWYRRVMGKEIKFLLHFVKESKQDESGMPNNRFLAERTGGTYSTLKVQPAELEDSGVYFCASSGQRMGTQYFGPGTRLLVL.

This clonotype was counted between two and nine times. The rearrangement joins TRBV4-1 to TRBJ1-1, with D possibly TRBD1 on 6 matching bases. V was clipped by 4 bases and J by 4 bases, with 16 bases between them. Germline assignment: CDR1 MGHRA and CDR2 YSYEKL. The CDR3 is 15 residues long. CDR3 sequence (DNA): TGCGCCAGCAGCCGAGACAGGTTTGTGGGCACTGAAGCTTTCTTT. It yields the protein CASSRDRFVGTEAFF.

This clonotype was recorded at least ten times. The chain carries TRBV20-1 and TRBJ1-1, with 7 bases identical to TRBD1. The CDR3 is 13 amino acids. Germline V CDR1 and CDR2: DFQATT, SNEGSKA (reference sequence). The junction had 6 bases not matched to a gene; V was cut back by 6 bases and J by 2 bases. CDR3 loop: CSARDRGNTEAFF. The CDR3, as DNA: TGCAGTGCGAGGGACAGAGGAAACACTGAAGCTTTCTTT.

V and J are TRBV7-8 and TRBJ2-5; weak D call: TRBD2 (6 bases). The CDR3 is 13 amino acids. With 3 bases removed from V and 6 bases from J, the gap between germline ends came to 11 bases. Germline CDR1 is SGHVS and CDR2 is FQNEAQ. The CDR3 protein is CASSLGGGKTQYF. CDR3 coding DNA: TGTGCCAGCAGCTTGGGTGGGGGGAAGACCCAGTACTTC.

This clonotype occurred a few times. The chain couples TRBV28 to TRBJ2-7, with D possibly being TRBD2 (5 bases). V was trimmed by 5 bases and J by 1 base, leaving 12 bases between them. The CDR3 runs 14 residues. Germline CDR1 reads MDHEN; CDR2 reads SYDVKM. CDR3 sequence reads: CASSPERGSYEQYF. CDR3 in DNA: TGTGCCAGCAGTCCCGAACGAGGGTCCTACGAGCAGTACTTC.

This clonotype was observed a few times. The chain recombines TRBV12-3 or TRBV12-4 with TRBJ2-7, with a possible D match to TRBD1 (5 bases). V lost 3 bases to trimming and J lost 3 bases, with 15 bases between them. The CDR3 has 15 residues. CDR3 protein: CASSFFRAAGYEQYF. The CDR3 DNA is TGTGCCAGCAGTTTCTTCAGGGCGGCAGGCTACGAGCAGTACTTC.

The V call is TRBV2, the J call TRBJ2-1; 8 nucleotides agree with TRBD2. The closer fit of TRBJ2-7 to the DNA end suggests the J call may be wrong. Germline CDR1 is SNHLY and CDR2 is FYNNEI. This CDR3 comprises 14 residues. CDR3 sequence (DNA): TGTGCCAGCAGTGAAACTAGCGGTTACAATGAGCAGTACTTC. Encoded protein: CASSETSGYNEQYF.

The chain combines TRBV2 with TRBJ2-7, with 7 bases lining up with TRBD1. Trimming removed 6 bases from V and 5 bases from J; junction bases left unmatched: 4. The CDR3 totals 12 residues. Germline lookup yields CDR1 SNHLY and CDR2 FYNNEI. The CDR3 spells CASRQDRNEQYF. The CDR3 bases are TGTGCCAGCAGACAGGACAGGAACGAGCAGTACTTC. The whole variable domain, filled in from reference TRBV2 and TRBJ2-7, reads EPEVTQTPSHQVTQMGQEVILRCVPISNHLYFYWYRQILGQKVEFLVSFYNNEISEKSEIFDDQFSVERPDGSNFTLKIRSTKLEDSAMYFCASRQDRNEQYFGPGTRLTVT.

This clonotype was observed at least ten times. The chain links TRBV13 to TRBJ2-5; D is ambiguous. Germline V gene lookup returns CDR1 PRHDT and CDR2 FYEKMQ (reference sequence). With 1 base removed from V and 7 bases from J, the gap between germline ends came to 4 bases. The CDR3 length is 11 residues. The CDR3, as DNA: TGTGCCAGCAGCTTAGAACGGACCCAGTACTTC. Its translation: CASSLERTQYF.

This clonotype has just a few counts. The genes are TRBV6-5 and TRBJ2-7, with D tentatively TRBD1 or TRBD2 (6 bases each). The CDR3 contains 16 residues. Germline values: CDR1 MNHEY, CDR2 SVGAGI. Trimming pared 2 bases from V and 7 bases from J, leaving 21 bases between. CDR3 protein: CASSYGFLWGAREQYF. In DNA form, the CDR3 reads TGTGCCAGCAGTTACGGTTTTTTGTGGGGGGCGCGTGAGCAGTACTTC.

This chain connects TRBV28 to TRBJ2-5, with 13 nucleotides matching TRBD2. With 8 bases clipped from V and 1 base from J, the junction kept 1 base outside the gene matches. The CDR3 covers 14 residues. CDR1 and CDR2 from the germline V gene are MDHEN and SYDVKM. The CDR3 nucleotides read TGTGCCAGCGGACTAGCGGGGGCCCAAGAGACCCAGTACTTC. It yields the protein CASGLAGAQETQYF.

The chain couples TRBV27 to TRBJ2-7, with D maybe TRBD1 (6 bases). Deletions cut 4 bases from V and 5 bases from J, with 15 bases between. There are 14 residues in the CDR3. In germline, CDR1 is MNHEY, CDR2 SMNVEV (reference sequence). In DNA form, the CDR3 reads TGTGCCAGCAGTTCCTACAGGGTTGTCGACGAGCAGTACTTC. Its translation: CASSSYRVVDEQYF.

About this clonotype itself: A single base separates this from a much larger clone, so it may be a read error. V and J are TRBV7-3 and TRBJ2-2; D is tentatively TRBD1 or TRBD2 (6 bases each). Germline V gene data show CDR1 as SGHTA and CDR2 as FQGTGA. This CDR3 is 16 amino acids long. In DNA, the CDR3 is TGTGCCAGCAGCCCTTACGGGGGCGCGAACACCGGGGGGCTGTTTTTT. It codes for CASSPYGGANTGGLFF. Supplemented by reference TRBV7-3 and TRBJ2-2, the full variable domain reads GAGVSQTPSNKVTEKGKYVELRCDPISGHTALYWYRQSLGQGPEFLIYFQGTGAADDSGLPNDRFFAVRPEGSVSTLKIQRTERGDSAVYLCASSPYGGANTGGLFFGEGSRLTVL.

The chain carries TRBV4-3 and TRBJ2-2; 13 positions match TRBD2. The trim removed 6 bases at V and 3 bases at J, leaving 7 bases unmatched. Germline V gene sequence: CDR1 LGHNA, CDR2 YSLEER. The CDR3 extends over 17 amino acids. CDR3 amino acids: CASRRTSGSSDTGELFF. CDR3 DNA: TGCGCCAGCAGACGGACTAGCGGGAGTTCTGACACCGGGGAGCTGTTTTTT.